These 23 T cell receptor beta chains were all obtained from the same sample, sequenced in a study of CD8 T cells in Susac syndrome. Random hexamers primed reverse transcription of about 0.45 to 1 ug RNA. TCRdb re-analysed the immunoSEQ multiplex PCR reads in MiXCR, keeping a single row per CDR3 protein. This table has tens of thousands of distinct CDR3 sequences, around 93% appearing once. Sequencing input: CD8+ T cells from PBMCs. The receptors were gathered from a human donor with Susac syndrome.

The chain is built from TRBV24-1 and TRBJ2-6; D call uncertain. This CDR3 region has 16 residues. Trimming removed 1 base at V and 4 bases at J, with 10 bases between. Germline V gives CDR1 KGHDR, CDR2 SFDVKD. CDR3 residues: CATSDFSRAGANVLTF. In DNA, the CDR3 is TGTGCCACCAGTGATTTTTCGCGTGCGGGGGCCAACGTCCTGACTTTC.

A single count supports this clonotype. The CDR3 nucleotides are TGTGCCTGGAGTCCACAGCAAGAGACCCAGTACTTC. Its protein is CAWSPQQETQYF. The chain has TRBV30 and TRBJ2-5; D is ambiguous. Germline V CDR1 and CDR2: GTSNPN, SVGIG (reference sequence). Trimming pared 2 bases from V and 2 bases from J, leaving 6 bases between. CDR3 length equals 12 residues. The variable domain in full, completed from reference TRBV30 and TRBJ2-5, reads SQTIHQWPATLVQPVGSPLSLECTVEGTSNPNLYWYRQAAGRGLQLLFYSVGIGQISSEVPQNLSASRPQDRQFILSSKKLLLSDSGFYLCAWSPQQETQYFGPGTRLLVL.

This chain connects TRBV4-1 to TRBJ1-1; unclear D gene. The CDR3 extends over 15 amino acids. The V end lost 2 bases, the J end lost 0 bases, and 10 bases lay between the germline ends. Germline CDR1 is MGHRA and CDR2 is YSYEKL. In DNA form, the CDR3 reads TGCGCCAGCAGCCAAATTGGCCGGATGAACACTGAAGCTTTCTTT. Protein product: CASSQIGRMNTEAFF.

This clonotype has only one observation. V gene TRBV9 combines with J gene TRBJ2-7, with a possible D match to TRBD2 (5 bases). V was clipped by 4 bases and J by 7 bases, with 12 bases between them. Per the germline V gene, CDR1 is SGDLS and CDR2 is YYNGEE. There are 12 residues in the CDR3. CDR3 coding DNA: TGTGCCAGCAGCTCTCTCCGGGGTGAGCAGTACTTC. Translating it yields CASSSLRGEQYF.

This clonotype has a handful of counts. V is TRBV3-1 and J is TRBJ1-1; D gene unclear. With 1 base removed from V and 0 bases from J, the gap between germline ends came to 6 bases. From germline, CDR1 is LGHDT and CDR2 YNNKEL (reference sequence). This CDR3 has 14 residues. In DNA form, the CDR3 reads TGTGCCAGCAGCCAAGGGACGGTGAACACTGAAGCTTTCTTT. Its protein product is CASSQGTVNTEAFF.

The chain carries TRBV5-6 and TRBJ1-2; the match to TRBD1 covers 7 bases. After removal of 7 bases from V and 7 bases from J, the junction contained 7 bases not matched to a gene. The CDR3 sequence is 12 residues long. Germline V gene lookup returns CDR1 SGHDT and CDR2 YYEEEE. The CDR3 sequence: CASLTGAGGYTF. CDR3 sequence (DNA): TGTGCCAGCCTAACAGGGGCCGGTGGCTACACCTTC.

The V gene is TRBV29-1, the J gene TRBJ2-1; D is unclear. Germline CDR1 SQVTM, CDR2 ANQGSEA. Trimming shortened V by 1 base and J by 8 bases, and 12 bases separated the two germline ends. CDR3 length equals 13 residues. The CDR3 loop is CSVEVVALYEQFF. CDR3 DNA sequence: TGCAGCGTTGAAGTAGTAGCCCTATATGAGCAGTTCTTC.

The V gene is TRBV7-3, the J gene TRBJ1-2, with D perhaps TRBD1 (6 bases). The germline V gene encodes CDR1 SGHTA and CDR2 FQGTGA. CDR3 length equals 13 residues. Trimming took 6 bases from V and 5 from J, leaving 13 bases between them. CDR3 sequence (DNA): TGTGCCAGCAGTCCACTCCAGGGGTATGGCTACACCTTC. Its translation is CASSPLQGYGYTF.

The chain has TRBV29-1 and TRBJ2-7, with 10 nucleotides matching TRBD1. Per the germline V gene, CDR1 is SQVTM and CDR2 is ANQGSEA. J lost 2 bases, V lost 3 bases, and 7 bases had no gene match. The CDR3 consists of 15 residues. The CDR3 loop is CSVEGPGQGTYEQYF. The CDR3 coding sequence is TGCAGCGTTGAGGGCCCGGGACAGGGGACCTACGAGCAGTACTTC.

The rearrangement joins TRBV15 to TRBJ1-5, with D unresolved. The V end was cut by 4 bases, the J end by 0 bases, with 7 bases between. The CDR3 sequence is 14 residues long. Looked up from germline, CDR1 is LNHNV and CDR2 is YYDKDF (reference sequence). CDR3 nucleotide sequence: TGTGCCACCAGCACCTACGATAGCAATCAGCCCCAGCATTTT. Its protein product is CATSTYDSNQPQHF.

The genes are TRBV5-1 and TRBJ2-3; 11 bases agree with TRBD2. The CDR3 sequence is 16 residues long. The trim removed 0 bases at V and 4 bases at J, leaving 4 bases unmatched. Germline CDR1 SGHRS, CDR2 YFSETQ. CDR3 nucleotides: TGCGCCAGCAGCTTGGGCTTAGCGGGAGGGGCAGATACGCAGTATTTT. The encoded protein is CASSLGLAGGADTQYF.

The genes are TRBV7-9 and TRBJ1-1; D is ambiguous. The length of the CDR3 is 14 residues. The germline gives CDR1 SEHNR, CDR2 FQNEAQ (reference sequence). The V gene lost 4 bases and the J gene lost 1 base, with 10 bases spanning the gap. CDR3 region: CASSSKAPNTEAFF. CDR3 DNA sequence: TGTGCCAGCAGCTCGAAGGCGCCGAACACTGAAGCTTTCTTT.

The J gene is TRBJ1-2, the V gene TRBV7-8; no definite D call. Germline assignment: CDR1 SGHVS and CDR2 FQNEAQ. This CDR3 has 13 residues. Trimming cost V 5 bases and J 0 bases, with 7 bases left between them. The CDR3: CASSLDANYGYTF. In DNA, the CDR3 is TGTGCCAGCAGCCTCGACGCTAACTATGGCTACACCTTC.

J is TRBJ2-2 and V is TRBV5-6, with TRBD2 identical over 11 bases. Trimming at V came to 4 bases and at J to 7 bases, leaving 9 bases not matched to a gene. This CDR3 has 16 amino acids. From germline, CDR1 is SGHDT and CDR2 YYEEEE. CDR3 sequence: CASSIKLAGDVGELFF. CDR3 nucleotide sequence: TGTGCCAGCAGCATAAAACTAGCGGGAGACGTCGGGGAGCTGTTTTTT.

CDR3 amino acids: CASSIGQGGNTEAFF. The CDR3 coding sequence is TGTGCCAGCTCAATCGGACAGGGTGGAAACACTGAAGCTTTCTTT. The V call is TRBV18, the J call TRBJ1-1; TRBD1 aligns across 8 bases. The CDR3 spans 15 residues. After removal of 5 bases from V and 2 bases from J, the junction contained 7 bases not matched to a gene. Germline CDR1 KGHSH, CDR2 LQKENI.

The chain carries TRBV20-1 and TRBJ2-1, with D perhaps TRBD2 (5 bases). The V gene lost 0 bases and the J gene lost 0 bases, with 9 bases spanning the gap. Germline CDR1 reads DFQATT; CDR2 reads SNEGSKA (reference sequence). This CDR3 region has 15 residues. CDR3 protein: CSARELAFSYNEQFF. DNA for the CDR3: TGCAGTGCTAGAGAATTAGCGTTCTCCTACAATGAGCAGTTCTTC.

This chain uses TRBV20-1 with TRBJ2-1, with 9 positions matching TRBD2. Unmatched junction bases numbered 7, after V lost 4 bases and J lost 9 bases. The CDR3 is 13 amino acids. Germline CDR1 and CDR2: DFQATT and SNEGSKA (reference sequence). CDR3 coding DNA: TGCAGTGCTATCTGGCGGGAGGGGGCTGAGCAGTTCTTC. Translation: CSAIWREGAEQFF.

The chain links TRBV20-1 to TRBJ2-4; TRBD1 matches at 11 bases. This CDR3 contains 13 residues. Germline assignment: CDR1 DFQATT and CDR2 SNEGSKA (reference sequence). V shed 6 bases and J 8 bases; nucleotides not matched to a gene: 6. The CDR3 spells CSAPGTGGDIQYF. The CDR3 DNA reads TGCAGTGCACCTGGGACAGGGGGGGACATTCAGTACTTC.

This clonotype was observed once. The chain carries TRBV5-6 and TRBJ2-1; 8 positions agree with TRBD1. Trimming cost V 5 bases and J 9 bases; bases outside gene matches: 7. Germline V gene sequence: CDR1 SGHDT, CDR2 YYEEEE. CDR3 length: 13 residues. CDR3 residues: CASSSTGVREQFF. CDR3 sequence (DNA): TGTGCCAGCAGTTCGACAGGGGTCCGTGAGCAGTTCTTC.

CDR3 loop: CSAVGAHGELFF. The CDR3 coding sequence is TGCAGTGCAGTGGGGGCGCACGGGGAGCTGTTTTTT. The chain carries TRBV20-1 and TRBJ2-2; TRBD1 might be the D (6 bases). V was cut by 6 bases and J by 7 bases, with 12 bases left in between. Germline assignment: CDR1 DFQATT and CDR2 SNEGSKA (reference sequence). This CDR3 is 12 amino acids long.

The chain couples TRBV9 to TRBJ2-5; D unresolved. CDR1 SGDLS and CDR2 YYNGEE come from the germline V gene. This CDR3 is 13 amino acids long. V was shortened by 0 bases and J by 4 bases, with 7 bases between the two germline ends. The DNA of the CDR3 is TGTGCCAGCAGCGTAGTCGTGGGAGAGACCCAGTACTTC. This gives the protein CASSVVVGETQYF.

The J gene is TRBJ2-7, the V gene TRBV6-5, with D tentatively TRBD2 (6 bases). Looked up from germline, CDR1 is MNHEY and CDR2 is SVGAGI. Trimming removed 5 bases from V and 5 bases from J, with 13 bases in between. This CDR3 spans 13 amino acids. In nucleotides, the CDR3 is TGTGCCAGCAGTCAAGGCCCGGGGGACGAGCAGTACTTC. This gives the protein CASSQGPGDEQYF.

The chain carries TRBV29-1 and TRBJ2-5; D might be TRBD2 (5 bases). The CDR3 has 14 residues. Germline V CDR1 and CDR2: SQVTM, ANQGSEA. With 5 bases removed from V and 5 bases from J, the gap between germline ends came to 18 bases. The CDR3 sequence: CSVPEGRAGETQYF. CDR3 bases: TGCAGCGTTCCCGAGGGAAGGGCCGGGGAGACCCAGTACTTC.